The clone carrying this T cell receptor (beta chain) was detected only a few times. Its target is unknown. The sample is drawn from a study of cytomegalovirus exposure and HLA in healthy donors. Study results and caveats: Subsequent analysis of the approximately 120 validation repertoires found a tendency for first-cohort TCR clusters to co-occur.

Profiled with immunoSEQ multiplex PCR; TCRdb holds only in-frame clones, not every one. This repertoire shows 130,000 or so clones, roughly 84% found once; its top ten account for roughly 2%. The length of the CDR3 is 13 residues. CDR1 is MNHEY, CDR2 SVGAGI, per germline. The V gene lost 8 bases and the J gene lost 9 bases, with 14 bases spanning the gap. Sequencing was done on a sample of PBMCs. The source is a woman aged 25 to 45 in good health and CMV-seronegative. The chain has TRBV6-5 and TRBJ1-6; possible D gene TRBD1, 6 bases. The CDR3: CASSGGRGSPLHF. In DNA, the CDR3 is TGTGCCAGCTCAGGCGGCAGGGGTTCACCCCTCCACTTT.